This TCR beta chain appears in the sequencing data of a study of cytomegalovirus exposure and HLA in healthy donors. The PCR contained 60 Vbeta and 13 Jbeta primers. Assay: immunoSEQ multiplex PCR; the TCRdb copy retains only in-frame clones and omits some. This repertoire shows about 160,000 clones, over 70% found once; its top ten account for approximately 6.8%. The CDR3 contains 14 residues. With 2 bases removed from V and 1 base from J, the gap between germline ends came to 8 bases. Germline assignment: CDR1 LGHNA and CDR2 YNFKEQ. Input material: PBMCs. The chain combines TRBV4-2 with TRBJ1-1; tentatively, D is TRBD1 (6 bases). The source of this sequence is a woman aged 35 to 49 in good health and CMV-seropositive. CDR3 loop: CASSQPTGNTEAFF. The CDR3 DNA reads TGTGCCAGCAGCCAACCGACAGGGAACACTGAAGCTTTCTTT.